This TCR beta chain was found in a study of shared clonotypes between healthy human individuals. Study-level background: Researchers assigned three CD4 naive, three CD4 memory, two CD8 naive and one CD8 memory plate to each donor. Study results and limitations: What naive subsets generally showed was a larger estimated richness than memory subsets showed.

Each subset's genomic DNA was shared equally among a number of immunoSEQ plates. Data came from immunoSEQ multiplex PCR; TCRdb stores just in-frame clones and leaves some out. The repertoire consists of approximately 1.4 million clones, with 95% to 99% occurring once and the leading ten covering 0.4% to 0.55%. As for this clone: Its antigen is currently unknown.

The investigators split CD4+ cells into a CD45RA+ naive subset and a CD45RA-negative memory subset. Germline V gene data show CDR1 as SGHKS and CDR2 as YYEKEE (reference sequence). V lost 4 bases and J lost 1; bases outside the gene matches: 1. The CDR3 extends over 13 amino acids. This TCR derives from a man aged 30-40 years in good health. V is TRBV5-5 and J is TRBJ2-5, with 7 positions matching TRBD1. Sequenced input: naive CD4+ T cells sorted from blood. Subset defined: CD45RA+ positively selected. This CDR3 is CASSRDSQETQYF. The CDR3 DNA reads as TGTGCCAGCAGCCGGGACAGCCAAGAGACCCAGTACTTC.